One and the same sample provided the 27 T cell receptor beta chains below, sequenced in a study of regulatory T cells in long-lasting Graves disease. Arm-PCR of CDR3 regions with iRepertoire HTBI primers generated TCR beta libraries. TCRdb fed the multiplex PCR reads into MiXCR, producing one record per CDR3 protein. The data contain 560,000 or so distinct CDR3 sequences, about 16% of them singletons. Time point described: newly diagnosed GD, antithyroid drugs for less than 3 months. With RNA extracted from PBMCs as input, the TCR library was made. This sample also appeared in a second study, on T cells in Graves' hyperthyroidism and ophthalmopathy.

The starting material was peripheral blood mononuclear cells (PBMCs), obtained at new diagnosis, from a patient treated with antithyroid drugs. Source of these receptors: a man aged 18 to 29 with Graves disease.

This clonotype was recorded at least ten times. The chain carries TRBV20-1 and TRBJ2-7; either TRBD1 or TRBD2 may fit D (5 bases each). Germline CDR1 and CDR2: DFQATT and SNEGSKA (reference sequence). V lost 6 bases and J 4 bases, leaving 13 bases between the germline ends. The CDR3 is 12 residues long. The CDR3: CSAGTASYEQYF. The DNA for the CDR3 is TGCAGTGCCGGGACCGCCTCATACGAGCAGTACTTC.

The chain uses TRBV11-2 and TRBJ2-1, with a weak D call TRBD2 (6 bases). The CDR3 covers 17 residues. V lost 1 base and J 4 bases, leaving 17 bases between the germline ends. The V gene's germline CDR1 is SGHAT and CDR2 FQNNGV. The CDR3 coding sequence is TGTGCCAGCAGCTTAGGGGGTTGGGGACTCGGTTACAATGAGCAGTTCTTC. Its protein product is CASSLGGWGLGYNEQFF.

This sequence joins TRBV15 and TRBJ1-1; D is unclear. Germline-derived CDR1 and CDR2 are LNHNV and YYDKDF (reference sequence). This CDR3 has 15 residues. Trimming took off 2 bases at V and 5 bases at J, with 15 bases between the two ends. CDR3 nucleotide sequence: TGTGCCACCAGCAGAACTCCCAAAAAGAGGACTGAAGCTTTCTTT. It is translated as CATSRTPKKRTEAFF.

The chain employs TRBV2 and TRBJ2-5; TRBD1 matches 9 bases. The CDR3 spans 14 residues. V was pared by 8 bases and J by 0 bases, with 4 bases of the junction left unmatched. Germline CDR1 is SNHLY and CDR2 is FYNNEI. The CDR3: CASRTGEYQETQYF. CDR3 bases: TGTGCCAGCCGGACAGGGGAATACCAAGAGACCCAGTACTTC.

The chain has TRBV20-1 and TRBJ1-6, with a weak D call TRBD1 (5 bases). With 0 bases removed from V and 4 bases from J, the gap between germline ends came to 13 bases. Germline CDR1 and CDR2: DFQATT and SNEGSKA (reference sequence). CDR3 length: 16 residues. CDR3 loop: CSARDLRGGYNSPLHF. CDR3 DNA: TGCAGTGCTAGAGATTTAAGGGGAGGGTATAATTCACCCCTCCACTTT.

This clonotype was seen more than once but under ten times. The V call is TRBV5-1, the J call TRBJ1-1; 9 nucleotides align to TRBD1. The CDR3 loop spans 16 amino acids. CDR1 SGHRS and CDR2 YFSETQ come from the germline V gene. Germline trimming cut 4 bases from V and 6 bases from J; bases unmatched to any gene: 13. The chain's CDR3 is CASSPQGQGRDSEAFF. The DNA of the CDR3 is TGCGCCAGCAGCCCACAGGGACAGGGACGGGACTCTGAAGCTTTCTTT.

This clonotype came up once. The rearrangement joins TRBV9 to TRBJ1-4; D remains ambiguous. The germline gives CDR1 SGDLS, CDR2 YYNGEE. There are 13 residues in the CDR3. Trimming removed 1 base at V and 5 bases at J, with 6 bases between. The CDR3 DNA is TGTGCCAGCAGCGTAACGGGGAATGAAAAACTGTTTTTT. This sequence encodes CASSVTGNEKLFF. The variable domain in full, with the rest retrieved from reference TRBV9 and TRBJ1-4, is DSGVTQTPKHLITATGQRVTLRCSPRSGDLSVYWYQQSLDQGLQFLIQYYNGEERAKGNILERFSAQQFPDLHSELNLSSLELGDSALYFCASSVTGNEKLFFGSGTQLSVL.

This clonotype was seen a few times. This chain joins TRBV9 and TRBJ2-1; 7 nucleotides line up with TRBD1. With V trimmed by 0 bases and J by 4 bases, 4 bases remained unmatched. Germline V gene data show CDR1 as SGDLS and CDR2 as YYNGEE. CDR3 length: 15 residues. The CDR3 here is CASSVVTGAYNEQFF. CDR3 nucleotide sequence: TGTGCCAGCAGCGTAGTTACAGGGGCGTACAATGAGCAGTTCTTC.

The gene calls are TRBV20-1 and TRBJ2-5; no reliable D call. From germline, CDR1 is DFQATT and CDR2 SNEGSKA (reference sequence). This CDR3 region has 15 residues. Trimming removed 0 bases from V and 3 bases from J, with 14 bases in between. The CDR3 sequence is CSARDFPALEETQYF. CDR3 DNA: TGCAGTGCTAGAGATTTTCCAGCGCTGGAAGAGACCCAGTACTTC.

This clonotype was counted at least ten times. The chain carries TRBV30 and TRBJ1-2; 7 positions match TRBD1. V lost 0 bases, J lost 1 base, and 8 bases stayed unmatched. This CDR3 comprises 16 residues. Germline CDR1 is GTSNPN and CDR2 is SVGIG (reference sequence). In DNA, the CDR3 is TGTGCCTGGAGTGTATTGGGACAGCGCGATAACTATGGCTACACCTTC. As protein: CAWSVLGQRDNYGYTF.

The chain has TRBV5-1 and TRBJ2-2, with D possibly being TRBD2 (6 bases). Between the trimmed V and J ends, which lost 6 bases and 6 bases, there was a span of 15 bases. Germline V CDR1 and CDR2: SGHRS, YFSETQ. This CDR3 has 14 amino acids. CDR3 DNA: TGCGCCAGCACCAACACGGGCGGGGCCGGGGAGCTGTTTTTT. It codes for CASTNTGGAGELFF.

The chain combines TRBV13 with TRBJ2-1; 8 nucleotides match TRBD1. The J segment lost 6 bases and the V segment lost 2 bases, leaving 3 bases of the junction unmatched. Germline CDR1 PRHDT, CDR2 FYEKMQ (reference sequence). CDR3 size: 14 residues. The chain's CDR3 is CASSLRTGSNEQFF. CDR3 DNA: TGTGCCAGCAGCTTAAGGACAGGGAGCAATGAGCAGTTCTTC.

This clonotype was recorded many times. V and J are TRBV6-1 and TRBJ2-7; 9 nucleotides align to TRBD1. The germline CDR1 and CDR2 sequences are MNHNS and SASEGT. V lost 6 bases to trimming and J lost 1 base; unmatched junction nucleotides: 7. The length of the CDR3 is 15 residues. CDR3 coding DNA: TGTGCCAGCAGCGTAACGGGACAGGGTTCCTACGAGCAGTACTTC. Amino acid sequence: CASSVTGQGSYEQYF.

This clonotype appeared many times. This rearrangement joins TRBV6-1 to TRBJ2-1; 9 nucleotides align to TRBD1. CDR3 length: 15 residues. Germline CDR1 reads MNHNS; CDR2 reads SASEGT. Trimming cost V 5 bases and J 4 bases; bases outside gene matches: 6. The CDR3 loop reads CASSRTGAGYNEQFF. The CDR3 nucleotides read TGTGCCAGCAGTCGGACAGGGGCAGGGTACAATGAGCAGTTCTTC.

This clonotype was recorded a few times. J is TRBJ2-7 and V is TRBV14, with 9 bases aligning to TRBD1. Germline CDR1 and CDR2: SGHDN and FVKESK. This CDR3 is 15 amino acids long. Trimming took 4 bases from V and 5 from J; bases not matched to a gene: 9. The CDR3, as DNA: TGTGCCAGCAGCCCAGGACAGGGGCGCTTCCACGAGCAGTACTTC. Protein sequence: CASSPGQGRFHEQYF.

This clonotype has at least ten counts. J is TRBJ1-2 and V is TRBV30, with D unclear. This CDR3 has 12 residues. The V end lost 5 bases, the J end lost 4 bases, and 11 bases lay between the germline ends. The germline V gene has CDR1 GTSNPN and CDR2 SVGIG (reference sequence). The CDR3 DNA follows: TGTGCCTGGGGACGACAAGCCTATGGCTACACCTTC. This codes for CAWGRQAYGYTF.

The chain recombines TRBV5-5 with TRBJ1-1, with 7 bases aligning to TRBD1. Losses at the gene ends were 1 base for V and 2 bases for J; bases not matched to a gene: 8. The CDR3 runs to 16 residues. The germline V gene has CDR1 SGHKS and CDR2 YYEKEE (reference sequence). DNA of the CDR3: TGTGCCAGCAGCTTGAGGGTGGGACAGCCAAACACTGAAGCTTTCTTT. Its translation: CASSLRVGQPNTEAFF.

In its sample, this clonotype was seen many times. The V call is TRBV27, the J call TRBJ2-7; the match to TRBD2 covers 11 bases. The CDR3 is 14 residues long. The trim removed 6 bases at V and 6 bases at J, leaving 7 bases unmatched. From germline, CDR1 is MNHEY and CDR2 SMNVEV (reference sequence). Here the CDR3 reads CASRTLSGRVEQYF. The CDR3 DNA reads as TGTGCCAGCAGGACCCTTAGCGGGAGGGTCGAGCAGTACTTC.

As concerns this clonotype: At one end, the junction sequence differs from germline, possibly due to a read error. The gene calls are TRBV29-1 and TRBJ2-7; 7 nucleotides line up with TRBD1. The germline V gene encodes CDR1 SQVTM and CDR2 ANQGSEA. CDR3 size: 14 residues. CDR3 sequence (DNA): TGCAGCGTTGAAGCCCGGACAGGTCTCGGAGTTCAGCACTTC. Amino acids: CSVEARTGLGVQHF.

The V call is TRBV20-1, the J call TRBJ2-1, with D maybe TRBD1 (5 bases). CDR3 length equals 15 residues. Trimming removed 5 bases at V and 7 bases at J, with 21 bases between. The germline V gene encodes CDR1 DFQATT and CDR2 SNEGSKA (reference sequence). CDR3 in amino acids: CSARVDSKIGNEQFF. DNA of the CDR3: TGCAGTGCTCGCGTAGACAGTAAGATAGGTAATGAGCAGTTCTTC.

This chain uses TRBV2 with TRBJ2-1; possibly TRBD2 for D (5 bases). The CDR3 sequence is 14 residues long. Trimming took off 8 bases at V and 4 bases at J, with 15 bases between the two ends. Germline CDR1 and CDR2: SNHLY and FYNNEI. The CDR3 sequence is CASGRGVRYNEQFF. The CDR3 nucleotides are TGTGCCAGCGGCCGGGGAGTGCGGTACAATGAGCAGTTCTTC.

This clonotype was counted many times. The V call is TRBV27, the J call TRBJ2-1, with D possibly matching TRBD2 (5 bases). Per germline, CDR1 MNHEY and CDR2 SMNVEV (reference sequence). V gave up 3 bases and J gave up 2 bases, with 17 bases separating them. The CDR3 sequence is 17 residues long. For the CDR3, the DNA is TGTGCCAGCAGTTTTATTAGCATCAGCGGCACCTACAATGAGCAGTTCTTC. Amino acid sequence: CASSFISISGTYNEQFF.

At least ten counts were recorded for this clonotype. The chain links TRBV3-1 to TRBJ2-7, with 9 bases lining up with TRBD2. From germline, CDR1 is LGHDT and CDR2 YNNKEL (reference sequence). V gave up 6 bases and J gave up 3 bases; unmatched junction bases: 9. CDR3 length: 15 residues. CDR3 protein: CASSDPTSGRYEQYF. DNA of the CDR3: TGTGCCAGCAGTGACCCGACTAGCGGACGCTACGAGCAGTACTTC.

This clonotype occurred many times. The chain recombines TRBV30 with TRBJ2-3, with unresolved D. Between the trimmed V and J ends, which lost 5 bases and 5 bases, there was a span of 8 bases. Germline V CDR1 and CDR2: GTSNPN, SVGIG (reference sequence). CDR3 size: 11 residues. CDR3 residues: CAWGRVDTQYF. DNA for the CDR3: TGTGCCTGGGGACGGGTAGATACGCAGTATTTT.

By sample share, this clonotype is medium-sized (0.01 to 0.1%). Written as DNA, the CDR3 is TGTGCCAGCAACAGGGCCTCCTACGAGCAGTACTTC. Translated, it gives CASNRASYEQYF. The chain uses TRBV2 and TRBJ2-7; tentative D call: TRBD1 (6 bases). Per germline, CDR1 SNHLY and CDR2 FYNNEI. Trimming left V 7 bases short and J 0 bases short, with 7 bases between. The CDR3 runs 12 residues.

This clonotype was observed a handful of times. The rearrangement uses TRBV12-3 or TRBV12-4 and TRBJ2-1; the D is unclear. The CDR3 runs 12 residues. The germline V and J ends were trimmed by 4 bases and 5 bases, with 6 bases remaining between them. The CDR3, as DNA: TGTGCCAGCAGTTCCGTCGACAATGAGCAGTTCTTC. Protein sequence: CASSSVDNEQFF.

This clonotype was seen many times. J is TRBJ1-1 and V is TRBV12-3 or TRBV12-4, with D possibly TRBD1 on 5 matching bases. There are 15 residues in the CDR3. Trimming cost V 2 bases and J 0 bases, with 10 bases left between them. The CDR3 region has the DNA TGTGCCAGCAGTTTAAACCAGGGCCTGAACACTGAAGCTTTCTTT. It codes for CASSLNQGLNTEAFF.